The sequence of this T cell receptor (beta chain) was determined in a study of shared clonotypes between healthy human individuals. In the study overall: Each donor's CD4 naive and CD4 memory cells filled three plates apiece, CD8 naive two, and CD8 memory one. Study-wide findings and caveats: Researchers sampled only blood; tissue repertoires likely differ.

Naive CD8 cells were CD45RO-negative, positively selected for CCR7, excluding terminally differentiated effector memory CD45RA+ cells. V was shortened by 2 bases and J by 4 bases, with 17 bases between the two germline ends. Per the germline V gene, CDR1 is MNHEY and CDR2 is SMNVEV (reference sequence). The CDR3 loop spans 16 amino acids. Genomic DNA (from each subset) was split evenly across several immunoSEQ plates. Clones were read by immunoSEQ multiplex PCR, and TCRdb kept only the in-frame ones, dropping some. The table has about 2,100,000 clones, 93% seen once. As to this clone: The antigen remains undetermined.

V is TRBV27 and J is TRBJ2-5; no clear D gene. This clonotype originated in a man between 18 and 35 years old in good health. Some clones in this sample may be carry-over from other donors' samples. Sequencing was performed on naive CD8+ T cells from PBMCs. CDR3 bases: TGTGCCAGCAGTTTACTTTCCCCGCTCCCTGGAGAGACCCAGTACTTC. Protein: CASSLLSPLPGETQYF.